The clone carrying this T cell receptor beta chain was counted between two and nine times. No antigen is known for it. Trimming took 3 bases from V and 2 from J; bases not matched to a gene: 10. CDR3 length: 17 amino acids. CDR1 MNHEY and CDR2 SMNVEV come from the germline V gene (reference sequence). These data originate in a study of beta chain features in type 1 diabetes. As every portion of the isolated RNA was reverse transcribed, the sequencing read expressed TCRB transcripts. Sequenced naive, central memory and regulatory T cell samples produced an average of around 3.5 million reads. Method: immunoSEQ multiplex PCR; TCRdb's copy keeps in-frame clones and lacks some. Among 900,000 or so clones, about 17% were seen once, and the ten largest hold 0.02% to 0.025%. Study conclusions and caveats: Patients with type 1 diabetes carried fewer insertions and had more deletions at their VDJ junctions.

This chain connects TRBV27 to TRBJ2-5; 9 bases agree with TRBD1. Source material: naive CD4+ T cells from blood. This sequence was found in a woman aged 18-35 years in good health. The CDR3 loop is CASSFGTGKVRQETQYF. The DNA of the CDR3 is TGTGCCAGCAGTTTTGGGACAGGGAAGGTTCGACAAGAGACCCAGTACTTC.